This T cell receptor beta chain was sequenced for a study of blood T cell repertoires in COVID-19. The germline V gene encodes CDR1 SEHNR and CDR2 FQNEAQ (reference sequence). The CDR3 consists of 17 residues. V lost 5 bases, J lost 3 bases, and 22 bases lay in between. Using immunoSEQ multiplex PCR, the repertoire was profiled, and TCRdb retains in-frame clones only, with some absent. The sample consists of roughly 200,000 clones, over 75% of them appearing once. This receptor was identified in a man over 45 who had recovered from COVID-19. Specimen: peripheral blood. The rearrangement uses TRBV7-9 and TRBJ1-2; D unresolved. The CDR3: CASSEGGLLPEDYGYTF. The CDR3 DNA follows: TGTGCCAGCAGCGAGGGCGGGCTGCTCCCAGAGGACTATGGCTACACCTTC. Supplemented by reference TRBV7-9 and TRBJ1-2, the full variable domain reads DTGVSQNPRHKITKRGQNVTFRCDPISEHNRLYWYRQTLGQGPEFLTYFQNEAQLEKSRLLSDRFSAERPKGSFSTLEIQRTEQGDSAMYLCASSEGGLLPEDYGYTFGSGTRLTVV.